These 28 T cell receptor beta chains share one sample of origin, sequenced in a study of blood T cells in healthy people across ages. Primed by a sample-barcoded 5' primer and a J-beta primer mix, a second PCR proceeded for about 7 to 11 cycles. Each CDR3 protein is one row after TCRdb ran MiXCR on the 5' RACE reads. Of around 780,000 distinct CDR3 sequences listed, about a quarter were seen once; the top ten hold 3%. The sample also formed part of further work on T cells of mothers and their children.

The source material was blood. Receptors originate from a boy aged 5-17 years in good health.

In its sample, this clonotype was seen a few times. CDR3 residues: CATSEAGPEPQHF. CDR3 DNA: TGTGCCACCAGTGAGGCAGGCCCCGAGCCCCAGCATTTT. The chain is built from TRBV24-1 and TRBJ1-5; D not resolved. Per germline, CDR1 KGHDR and CDR2 SFDVKD. The ends were cut back, 4 bases at V and 8 bases at J, with 11 bases in the middle. This CDR3 region has 13 residues.

Ten or more counts support this clonotype. The chain uses TRBV7-9 and TRBJ2-5; 8 bases are a match to TRBD2. The J call may not be correct, given that the DNA end is closer to TRBJ2-1. CDR3 length equals 18 residues. The V gene's germline CDR1 is SEHNR and CDR2 FQNEAQ (reference sequence). The DNA for the CDR3 is TGTGCCAGCAGCTCCCCCAACTTGGAGCGGGGGCCGGGGTATGAGCAGTTCTTC. It encodes CASSSPNLERGPGYEQFF.

This clonotype showed up many times. The chain employs TRBV11-1 and TRBJ2-5, with D possibly being TRBD1 (7 bases). The CDR3 loop spans 15 amino acids. V dropped 5 bases and J dropped 7 bases, with 20 bases sitting between them. Looked up from germline, CDR1 is SGHAT and CDR2 is FQDESV (reference sequence). The CDR3 coding sequence is TGTGCCAGCAGCGACAGGGCCCCCCAGGGGGGGACCCAGTACTTC. This sequence encodes CASSDRAPQGGTQYF.

The gene calls are TRBV2 and TRBJ2-1, with 9 positions matching TRBD2. The CDR3 spans 15 residues. The junction had 7 bases not matched to a gene; V was cut back by 3 bases and J by 7 bases. From germline, CDR1 is SNHLY and CDR2 FYNNEI. CDR3 DNA sequence: TGTGCCAGCAGTGATCTGGCGGGGGGGCAGAATGAGCAGTTCTTC. Translating gives CASSDLAGGQNEQFF. Complete variable domain (other parts from reference TRBV2 and TRBJ2-1): EPEVTQTPSHQVTQMGQEVILRCVPISNHLYFYWYRQILGQKVEFLVSFYNNEISEKSEIFDDQFSVERPDGSNFTLKIRSTKLEDSAMYFCASSDLAGGQNEQFFGPGTRLTVL.

There are a few counts of this clonotype. V is TRBV29-1 and J is TRBJ2-2; D remains ambiguous. This CDR3 has 14 amino acids. V dropped 5 bases and J dropped 4 bases, with 14 bases sitting between them. Germline CDR1 reads SQVTM; CDR2 reads ANQGSEA. The CDR3 sequence is CSVPRWEITGELFF. The CDR3 DNA reads TGCAGCGTTCCCCGTTGGGAAATCACCGGGGAGCTGTTTTTT.

The chain links TRBV27 to TRBJ2-6; tentatively, D is TRBD1 (5 bases). The CDR3 covers 17 residues. CDR1 is MNHEY and CDR2 is SMNVEV in the germline V gene (reference sequence). V shed 2 bases and J shed 0 bases, with 11 bases lying between them. The CDR3 DNA sequence: TGTGCCAGCAGTTTAGGGGCGTACCTCTCTGGGGCCAACGTCCTGACTTTC. Amino acids: CASSLGAYLSGANVLTF.

Details on this clonotype: One end of the junction is discordant with germline, which a read error may explain. The chain carries TRBV28 and TRBJ1-2; no clear D gene. Germline lookup yields CDR1 MDHEN and CDR2 SYDVKM. This CDR3 is 13 amino acids long. CDR3 nucleotide sequence: TGTGCCAGCAGTTACCTGGCTAATTATGGCTACACCTTC. Its translation is CASSYLANYGYTF.

The chain is built from TRBV9 and TRBJ2-5; D is unresolved. This CDR3 is built from 14 residues. The V end lost 0 bases, the J end lost 7 bases, and 13 bases lay between the germline ends. Germline loops: CDR1 SGDLS, CDR2 YYNGEE. The CDR3 here is CASSVGDGFSTQYF. The CDR3 bases are TGTGCCAGCAGCGTAGGAGATGGTTTTTCGACCCAGTACTTC.

This clonotype has more than one count but fewer than ten. The rearrangement uses TRBV6-4 and TRBJ2-1, with TRBD2 as a possible D gene (5 bases). The DNA end favors TRBJ2-7, so the J call may be wrong. CDR1 and CDR2 (germline): MRHNA, SNTAGT. This CDR3 region has 14 residues. CDR3 nucleotides: TGTGCCAGCAGTGACTTTGGACTTTTAGGGGAGCAGTACTTC. Translating gives CASSDFGLLGEQYF.

This clonotype was observed a few times. The rearrangement joins TRBV6-5 to TRBJ1-2, with D possibly matching TRBD1 (6 bases). The germline V gene encodes CDR1 MNHEY and CDR2 SVGAGI. The CDR3 loop spans 12 amino acids. Trimming took off 8 bases at V and 8 bases at J, with 15 bases between the two ends. This CDR3 is CASARGAEGYTF. CDR3 nucleotide sequence: TGTGCCAGCGCCAGGGGCGCGGAGGGCTACACCTTC.

This clonotype has only one observation. V and J are TRBV10-2 and TRBJ2-2, with 7 bases aligning to TRBD2. The V segment lost 7 bases and the J segment 9 bases; nucleotides outside the gene matches: 11. The CDR3 totals 14 residues. Germline V lookup: CDR1 WSHSY, CDR2 SAAADI. Here the CDR3 DNA reads TGCGCCAGCACCACAGCGGGGCGGACCAGGGAGCTGTTTTTT. It encodes CASTTAGRTRELFF.

This chain joins TRBV20-1 and TRBJ1-6, with a possible D match to TRBD1 (6 bases). The CDR3 length is 17 residues. The germline V gene encodes CDR1 DFQATT and CDR2 SNEGSKA (reference sequence). Trimming cost V 0 bases and J 3 bases, with 15 bases left between them. CDR3 region: CSARDYDRHLYNSPLHF. CDR3 bases: TGCAGTGCTAGAGACTACGACAGGCATCTCTATAATTCACCCCTCCACTTT.

The chain links TRBV28 to TRBJ2-6; no firm D call. The V end lost 1 base, the J end lost 0 bases, and 7 bases lay between the germline ends. In germline, CDR1 is MDHEN, CDR2 SYDVKM. The CDR3 runs to 16 residues. The DNA for the CDR3 is TGTGCCAGCAGTTTATATCCGGCCTCTGGGGCCAACGTCCTGACTTTC. Translation: CASSLYPASGANVLTF.

The V and J genes are TRBV20-1 and TRBJ2-3; D is unresolved. The CDR3 runs 13 residues. CDR1 and CDR2 (germline): DFQATT, SNEGSKA (reference sequence). With 0 bases removed from V and 4 bases from J, the gap between germline ends came to 8 bases. CDR3 residues: CSARDPSPDTQYF. In nucleotides, the CDR3 is TGCAGTGCTAGAGATCCCTCCCCAGATACGCAGTATTTT.

The chain is built from TRBV4-1 and TRBJ1-1; possibly TRBD1 for D (5 bases). Trimming shortened V by 0 bases and J by 6 bases, and 14 bases separated the two germline ends. The CDR3 runs to 15 residues. CDR1 and CDR2 from the germline V gene are MGHRA and YSYEKL. This chain's CDR3 is CASSQEGDPGPEAFF. In DNA, the CDR3 is TGCGCCAGCAGCCAAGAAGGGGACCCTGGACCTGAAGCTTTCTTT.

This clonotype showed up just a few times. The chain joins TRBV20-1 to TRBJ2-3; 11 positions agree with TRBD2. J was trimmed by 1 base and V by 7 bases; bases with no gene match: 4. The CDR3 runs to 14 residues. From germline, CDR1 is DFQATT and CDR2 SNEGSKA (reference sequence). CDR3: CSVQLAGGTDTQYF. The CDR3 DNA reads TGCAGTGTTCAACTAGCGGGGGGCACAGATACGCAGTATTTT.

The chain joins TRBV12-3 or TRBV12-4 to TRBJ2-5, with D unclear. Trimming pared 6 bases from V and 0 bases from J, leaving 11 bases between. The CDR3 consists of 14 residues. Here the CDR3 reads CASRGARDQETQYF. CDR3 nucleotide sequence: TGTGCCAGCAGAGGCGCCCGGGACCAAGAGACCCAGTACTTC.

The CDR3 DNA reads as TGTGCCAGCAGCTTAGGAGCAGGCGGTGGTAAGCCCCAGCATTTT. This gives the protein CASSLGAGGGKPQHF. The chain is built from TRBV7-9 and TRBJ1-5, with unresolved D. The V end lost 1 base, the J end lost 8 bases, and 15 bases lay between the germline ends. There are 15 residues in the CDR3. In germline, CDR1 is SEHNR, CDR2 FQNEAQ (reference sequence).

This clonotype was counted between two and nine times. The CDR3 here is CASGLVPRNYEQYF. The CDR3 DNA reads TGTGCTAGTGGTTTGGTGCCCAGAAACTACGAGCAGTACTTC. The chain carries TRBV12-5 and TRBJ2-5; no clear D. The end of the DNA is better explained by TRBJ2-7, so the J call may be wrong. Germline-derived CDR1 and CDR2 are LGHNT and FRNRAP. The CDR3 is 14 amino acids.

This clonotype was seen a handful of times. The chain carries TRBV12-3 or TRBV12-4 and TRBJ1-2, with 7 bases identical to TRBD1. V gave up 5 bases and J gave up 4 bases; unmatched junction bases: 7. The CDR3 extends over 14 amino acids. The CDR3 coding sequence is TGTGCCAGCAGTGTTCAGGGACAGCCCTATGGCTACACCTTC. Its translation is CASSVQGQPYGYTF.

This chain joins TRBV6-5 and TRBJ2-5; D call uncertain. The V gene's germline CDR1 is MNHEY and CDR2 SVGAGI. CDR3 length: 14 amino acids. The V gene lost 2 bases and the J gene lost 1 base, with 8 bases spanning the gap. The CDR3 sequence is CASSYGTSQETQYF. CDR3 in DNA: TGTGCCAGCAGTTACGGCACATCCCAAGAGACCCAGTACTTC.

The rearrangement joins TRBV20-1 to TRBJ2-7; D possibly corresponds to TRBD2 (6 bases). The CDR3 covers 14 residues. V lost 6 bases and J 3 bases, leaving 18 bases between the germline ends. CDR1 is DFQATT, CDR2 SNEGSKA, per germline (reference sequence). CDR3 in amino acids: CSAARRRGNYEQYF. The CDR3 bases are TGCAGTGCAGCCCGCCGGCGGGGAAACTACGAGCAGTACTTC.

V gene TRBV6-6 combines with J gene TRBJ2-5; TRBD2 matches at 7 bases. V shed 4 bases, J shed 5 bases, and the junction held 7 bases outside the gene matches. Germline V gives CDR1 MNHNY, CDR2 SVGAGI (reference sequence). The CDR3 length is 14 residues. CDR3: CASSFRPGGETQYF. In DNA form, the CDR3 reads TGTGCCAGCAGTTTTAGGCCCGGGGGGGAGACCCAGTACTTC.

This clonotype has just a few counts. The chain uses TRBV2 and TRBJ1-1; TRBD1 matches at 8 bases. Germline V gene lookup returns CDR1 SNHLY and CDR2 FYNNEI. The CDR3 extends over 15 amino acids. J lost 11 bases, V lost 4 bases, and 15 bases had no gene match. The CDR3 loop reads CASSAVKGGQGGAFF. Here the CDR3 DNA reads TGTGCCAGCAGTGCGGTTAAGGGCGGACAGGGTGGTGCTTTCTTT.

The chain is built from TRBV28 and TRBJ2-3; D might be TRBD1 or TRBD2, each matching 6 bases. This CDR3 has 17 residues. Germline CDR1 reads MDHEN; CDR2 reads SYDVKM. V dropped 6 bases and J dropped 3 bases, with 22 bases sitting between them. The CDR3 DNA sequence: TGTGCCAGCAGCCCGGAGATGGGGGGCGCAGGGACAGATACGCAGTATTTT. Translated: CASSPEMGGAGTDTQYF.

In this sample, this clonotype turned up a few times. This chain uses TRBV5-1 with TRBJ1-2, with 7 positions matching TRBD1. Germline V lookup: CDR1 SGHRS, CDR2 YFSETQ. This CDR3 contains 13 residues. V shed 4 bases and J 5 bases; nucleotides not matched to a gene: 5. The CDR3 DNA follows: TGCGCCAGCAGCGGGACAGAGCGATATGGCTACACCTTC. This encodes CASSGTERYGYTF.

The chain is built from TRBV12-3 or TRBV12-4 and TRBJ2-7; the D gene is possibly TRBD1 (6 bases). The CDR3 totals 15 residues. The V gene lost 2 bases and the J gene lost 2 bases, with 13 bases spanning the gap. CDR3 in amino acids: CASSLQSRTAYEQYF. The DNA for the CDR3 is TGTGCCAGCAGTTTACAGTCTAGGACAGCCTACGAGCAGTACTTC.

This clonotype turned up a few times. The rearrangement uses TRBV29-1 and TRBJ2-5, with D perhaps TRBD1 (5 bases). The J call is uncertain, as TRBJ2-7 better fits the DNA end. Germline lookup yields CDR1 SQVTM and CDR2 ANQGSEA. This CDR3 spans 14 amino acids. Written as DNA, the CDR3 is TGCAGCGTCGCCAATGACGCCGGACAATCCGAGCAGTACTTC. Amino acids: CSVANDAGQSEQYF.